This T cell receptor (beta chain) came from a study of blood T cell repertoires in COVID-19. Turning to the study itself: Collection of acute and convalescent COVID-19 samples took place in the United States, Italy and Spain. Sample material is recorded as cDNA or gDNA derived from T cells, B-cell-depleted T cells, or PBMCs.

The V gene's germline CDR1 is SGHKS and CDR2 YYEKEE (reference sequence). CDR3 length equals 15 residues. Trimming pared 4 bases from V and 2 bases from J, leaving 14 bases between. As processed by the authors: Reference gene primer amplification yielded estimated nucleated cell counts. Clones were sequenced by immunoSEQ multiplex PCR, and TCRdb holds only the in-frame ones, with some missing. V, J and clone size reflect that table, while D and trimming were determined from the DNA. The sample lists over 90,000 clones, more than 75% seen once, with around 12% in the top ten. J is TRBJ2-3 and V is TRBV5-5; the D gene is possibly TRBD1 (5 bases). Sequencing was carried out using peripheral blood. This sequence was found in a human donor in a cohort sampled during active COVID-19. The CDR3 coding sequence is TGTGCCAGCAGCCTCCTCGCAGGGATCACAGATACGCAGTATTTT. Protein sequence: CASSLLAGITDTQYF.